The 23 T cell receptor beta chains in this list originate from one sample, sequenced in a study of blood T cell repertoires in COVID-19. Generated by immunoSEQ multiplex PCR, the TCRdb table keeps only in-frame clones and is missing some. The table records 130,000 to 150,000 clones, just under 85% of them present only once. The sequenced sample consisted of PBMCs or T cells enriched from blood (not recorded which). These receptors originate from a woman between 40 and 55 years old who had recovered from COVID-19.

The gene calls are TRBV6-2 or TRBV6-3 and TRBJ2-5, with D perhaps TRBD2 (5 bases). V was pared by 4 bases and J by 4 bases, with 10 bases between. The CDR3 totals 13 residues. CDR1 is MNHEY and CDR2 is SVGEGT in the germline V gene. CDR3 sequence (DNA): TGTGCCAGCAGTTGGACTCCTGGAGAGACCCAGTACTTC. This translates into CASSWTPGETQYF.

The CDR3 DNA reads TGTGCCAGCAAACTAGCGGGATCCTACAATGAGCAGTTCTTC. This codes for CASKLAGSYNEQFF. This rearrangement joins TRBV11-3 to TRBJ2-1; TRBD2 aligns across 10 bases. Trimming took 7 bases from V and 1 from J; bases not matched to a gene: 1. CDR1 and CDR2 (germline): SGHNT, YENEEA. The CDR3 contains 14 residues.

In this sample, this clone turned up a few times. The genes are TRBV9 and TRBJ1-2; D is ambiguous. This CDR3 has 14 residues. V lost 0 bases and J 4 bases, leaving 10 bases between the germline ends. CDR1 and CDR2 (germline): SGDLS, YYNGEE. The CDR3 protein is CASSVAYSFYGYTF. The DNA for the CDR3 is TGTGCCAGCAGCGTAGCGTACAGCTTCTATGGCTACACCTTC.

The V and J genes are TRBV30 and TRBJ2-2; TRBD1 matches at 7 bases. V was clipped by 2 bases and J by 2 bases; unmatched bases: 8. Germline CDR1 GTSNPN, CDR2 SVGIG (reference sequence). The CDR3 extends over 16 amino acids. The CDR3 coding sequence is TGTGCCTGGAGTAGGGGGCCGAACCCCAACACCGGGGAGCTGTTTTTT. It yields the protein CAWSRGPNPNTGELFF.

Note on this clone: At one end, the junction sequence differs from germline, possibly due to a read error. V is TRBV9 and J is TRBJ2-1, with D possibly TRBD2 on 5 matching bases. Germline CDR1 reads SGDLS; CDR2 reads YYNGEE. CDR3 size: 13 residues. DNA of the CDR3: TGTGCCAGCAGCGTACTAGCCTACAATGAGCAATTCTTC. This encodes CASSVLAYNEQFF. Full variable domain (remainder filled in from reference TRBV9 and TRBJ2-1): DSGVTQTPKHLITATGQRVTLRCSPRSGDLSVYWYQQSLDQGLQFLIQYYNGEERAKGNILERFSAQQFPDLHSELNLSSLELGDSALYFCASSVLAYNEQFFGPGTRLTVL.

J is TRBJ2-1 and V is TRBV9, with TRBD2 identical over 15 bases. Germline CDR1 and CDR2: SGDLS and YYNGEE. CDR3 length: 18 amino acids. The junction had 10 bases not matched to a gene; V was cut back by 5 bases and J by 4 bases. The CDR3 protein is CASSHWPGLAGGYNEQFF. The CDR3 DNA is TGTGCCAGCAGTCACTGGCCGGGACTAGCGGGGGGTTACAATGAGCAGTTCTTC.

The genes are TRBV7-9 and TRBJ1-6, with D unresolved. Germline-derived CDR1 and CDR2 are SEHNR and FQNEAQ (reference sequence). The CDR3 consists of 11 residues. The V gene lost 3 bases and the J gene lost 10 bases, with 4 bases spanning the gap. The CDR3: CASSFQSPLHF. The CDR3 nucleotides read TGTGCCAGCAGCTTCCAGTCACCCCTCCACTTT.

Details on this clone: This CDR3 is also generated by other DNA sequences in the sample. The chain combines TRBV5-1 with TRBJ2-2, with 8 bases identical to TRBD1. This CDR3 is 16 amino acids long. V was pared by 3 bases and J by 3 bases, with 7 bases of the junction left unmatched. Looked up from germline, CDR1 is SGHRS and CDR2 is YFSETQ. The chain's CDR3 is CASSWGGTGDTGELFF. Written as DNA, the CDR3 is TGCGCCAGCAGCTGGGGTGGGACAGGTGACACCGGGGAGCTGTTTTTT.

This clone was seen more than once but under ten times. The chain uses TRBV30 and TRBJ1-2, with D tentatively TRBD1 (5 bases). The CDR3 is 11 residues long. Germline V gene lookup returns CDR1 GTSNPN and CDR2 SVGIG (reference sequence). V gave up 2 bases and J gave up 8 bases, with 9 bases separating them. The CDR3 DNA sequence: TGTGCCTGGAGTCTTGGGGGGGGCTACACCTTC. It is translated as CAWSLGGGYTF. The whole variable domain, remainder taken from reference TRBV30 and TRBJ1-2, is SQTIHQWPATLVQPVGSPLSLECTVEGTSNPNLYWYRQAAGRGLQLLFYSVGIGQISSEVPQNLSASRPQDRQFILSSKKLLLSDSGFYLCAWSLGGGYTFGSGTRLTVV.

The CDR3 DNA sequence: TGTGCCTGGAGTGCAGACAGGGGGCTAGAAAATGAGCAGTTCTTC. Protein: CAWSADRGLENEQFF. This sequence joins TRBV30 and TRBJ2-1, with 10 bases identical to TRBD1. Germline loops: CDR1 GTSNPN, CDR2 SVGIG (reference sequence). V lost 1 base to trimming and J lost 7 bases; unmatched junction nucleotides: 7. The CDR3 has 15 residues.

The V call is TRBV13, the J call TRBJ1-1; tentatively, D is TRBD1 (6 bases). Germline assignment: CDR1 PRHDT and CDR2 FYEKMQ (reference sequence). V shed 2 bases and J shed 2 bases, with 18 bases lying between them. This CDR3 is 17 amino acids long. The CDR3 DNA is TGTGCCAGCAGCTTAACGTCAGGGAGGGGGGCTAACACTGAAGCTTTCTTT. Amino acids: CASSLTSGRGANTEAFF.

This chain connects TRBV7-9 to TRBJ1-1, with D hard to call. Germline loops: CDR1 SEHNR, CDR2 FQNEAQ (reference sequence). This CDR3 is 14 amino acids long. V lost 5 bases to trimming and J lost 2 bases, with 12 bases between them. The CDR3 sequence: CASSRPGDNTEAFF. The CDR3 DNA sequence: TGTGCCAGCAGCCGACCGGGAGATAACACTGAAGCTTTCTTT.

The chain carries TRBV6-5 and TRBJ1-1, with D unresolved. The CDR3 runs 13 residues. The V and J ends lost 9 bases and 4 bases respectively, with 15 bases between them. CDR1 MNHEY and CDR2 SVGAGI come from the germline V gene. CDR3 bases: TGTGCCAGTTCGACCCTGGGCGCCACTGAAGCTTTCTTT. The encoded protein is CASSTLGATEAFF.

The chain carries TRBV2 and TRBJ2-2, with 8 bases matching TRBD2. The CDR3 consists of 14 residues. Germline CDR1 SNHLY, CDR2 FYNNEI. Germline trimming cut 10 bases from V and 6 bases from J; bases unmatched to any gene: 10. The CDR3, as DNA: TGTGCCACCCTGGCGCGGGAGGTTGCCGGGGAGCTGTTTTTT. This sequence encodes CATLAREVAGELFF.

The gene calls are TRBV6-9 and TRBJ2-1; 10 bases align to TRBD1. Germline values: CDR1 MNHGY, CDR2 SVAAGI. The CDR3 totals 18 residues. The J segment lost 3 bases and the V segment lost 3 bases, leaving 11 bases of the junction unmatched. The CDR3 coding sequence is TGTGCCAGCAGTTACTTCCGGGACAGGGGTCTTGGCTACAATGAGCAGTTCTTC. It encodes CASSYFRDRGLGYNEQFF.

The genes are TRBV13 and TRBJ2-1; 9 bases line up with TRBD1. CDR3 length: 14 amino acids. The J segment lost 8 bases and the V segment lost 3 bases, leaving 5 bases of the junction unmatched. Per germline, CDR1 PRHDT and CDR2 FYEKMQ (reference sequence). CDR3: CASSFYRGLDEQFF. DNA of the CDR3: TGTGCCAGCAGCTTTTACAGGGGGCTCGATGAGCAGTTCTTC.

For the CDR3, the DNA is TGTGCCACCAGCTTTGACAGGGGAGGTAATCAGCCCCAGCATTTT. It yields the protein CATSFDRGGNQPQHF. The V gene is TRBV15, the J gene TRBJ1-5, with TRBD1 identical over 8 bases. Germline lookup yields CDR1 LNHNV and CDR2 YYDKDF (reference sequence). The V segment lost 5 bases and the J segment 4 bases; nucleotides outside the gene matches: 7. The CDR3 has 15 residues.

V and J are TRBV5-5 and TRBJ2-7; a weak D match, TRBD2 (6 bases). The CDR3 covers 13 residues. Deletions cut 4 bases from V and 6 bases from J, with 14 bases between. CDR1 is SGHKS and CDR2 is YYEKEE in the germline V gene (reference sequence). The CDR3 nucleotides read TGTGCCAGCAGCGGCGGGAAAGGTGGCGAGCAGTACTTC. Protein product: CASSGGKGGEQYF.

The J gene is TRBJ2-7, the V gene TRBV6-2 or TRBV6-3, with TRBD1 matching over 9 bases. The J segment lost 6 bases and the V segment lost 4 bases, leaving 4 bases of the junction unmatched. CDR3 length: 13 residues. The germline gives CDR1 MNHEY, CDR2 SVGEGT. The CDR3 loop reads CASSSRQGGEQYF. DNA of the CDR3: TGTGCCAGCAGTTCCCGACAGGGGGGCGAGCAGTACTTC.

The chain couples TRBV12-3 or TRBV12-4 to TRBJ1-2, with D uncertain. The germline V and J ends were trimmed by 3 bases and 4 bases, with 9 bases remaining between them. This CDR3 region has 13 residues. The CDR3 here is CASSLIGGYGYTF. The DNA for the CDR3 is TGTGCCAGCAGTTTGATTGGCGGCTATGGCTACACCTTC.

The rearrangement uses TRBV4-1 and TRBJ1-5; D not certain. Looked up from germline, CDR1 is MGHRA and CDR2 is YSYEKL. V was pared by 4 bases and J by 4 bases, with 11 bases between. This CDR3 has 14 residues. The DNA of the CDR3 is TGCGCCAGCAGCCCCGGTTCTCCAAATCAGCCCCAGCATTTT. Residues: CASSPGSPNQPQHF.

This sequence joins TRBV5-1 and TRBJ1-4; unclear D gene. Germline loops: CDR1 SGHRS, CDR2 YFSETQ. The CDR3 has 14 residues. Trimming pared 0 bases from V and 3 bases from J, leaving 6 bases between. This CDR3 is CASSLDSSNEKLFF. Written as DNA, the CDR3 is TGCGCCAGCAGCTTGGACAGTTCTAATGAAAAACTGTTTTTT. The full variable domain, with the rest looked up from reference TRBV5-1 and TRBJ1-4, is KAGVTQTPRYLIKTRGQQVTLSCSPISGHRSVSWYQQTPGQGLQFLFEYFSETQRNKGNFPGRFSGRQFSNSRSEMNVSTLELGDSALYLCASSLDSSNEKLFFGSGTQLSVL.

This clone was picked up a small number of times. The V call is TRBV11-3, the J call TRBJ2-1; weak D call: TRBD1 (6 bases). The germline V gene encodes CDR1 SGHNT and CDR2 YENEEA. The CDR3 is 16 amino acids. V was clipped by 4 bases and J by 6 bases, with 19 bases between them. CDR3 in DNA: TGTGCCAGCAGCTCTAGGGACATTGGTGGGACCAATGAGCAGTTCTTC. Translated, it gives CASSSRDIGGTNEQFF.